What follows is one T cell receptor (beta chain) and its context. This record belongs to a study of blood T cell repertoires in COVID-19. Study at large: Material from acute and convalescent COVID-19 was sourced from the United States, Italy and Spain. PBMCs, B-cell-depleted T cells, or T cells provided the cDNA or gDNA that made up the material.

In the original analysis: How many nucleated cells were present was estimated from reference gene primer amplification. The assay was immunoSEQ multiplex PCR, and TCRdb's table has in-frame clones only and misses some. V and J calls and clone size follow that table, whereas D and trimming were derived from the DNA. The table includes tens of thousands of clones, 80% to 95% detected once. The CDR3 length is 15 residues. CDR1 is SGHTS, CDR2 YDEGEE, per germline. The ends lost 4 bases at V and 5 bases at J; junction bases unmatched: 6. The TCR was taken from a man aged 45-60 years with active COVID-19. The sequenced sample consisted of peripheral blood. The chain uses TRBV5-8 and TRBJ2-5; 12 bases map to TRBD1. The CDR3 DNA reads TGTGCCAGCAGCCCGGGACAGGGGGCTGATGAGACCCAGTACTTC. It specifies CASSPGQGADETQYF.